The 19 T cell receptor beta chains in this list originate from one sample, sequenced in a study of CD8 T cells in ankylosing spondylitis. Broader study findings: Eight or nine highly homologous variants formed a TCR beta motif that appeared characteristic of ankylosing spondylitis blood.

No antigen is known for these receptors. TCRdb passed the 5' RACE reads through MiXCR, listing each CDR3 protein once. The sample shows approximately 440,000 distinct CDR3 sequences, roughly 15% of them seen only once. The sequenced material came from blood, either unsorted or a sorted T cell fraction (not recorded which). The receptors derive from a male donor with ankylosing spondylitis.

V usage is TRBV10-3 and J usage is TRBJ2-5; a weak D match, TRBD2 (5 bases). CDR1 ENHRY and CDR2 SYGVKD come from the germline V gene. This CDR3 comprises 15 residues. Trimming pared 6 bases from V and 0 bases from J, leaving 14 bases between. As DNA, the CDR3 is TGTGCCATCAGCCCCGTGACTAACAACCAAGAGACCCAGTACTTC. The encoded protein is CAISPVTNNQETQYF.

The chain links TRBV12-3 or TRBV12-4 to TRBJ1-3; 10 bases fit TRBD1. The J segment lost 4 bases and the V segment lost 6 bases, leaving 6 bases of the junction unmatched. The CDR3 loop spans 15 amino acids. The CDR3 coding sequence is TGTGCCAGCAGGACCGGGACAGGGGCCGGAAACACCATATATTTT. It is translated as CASRTGTGAGNTIYF.

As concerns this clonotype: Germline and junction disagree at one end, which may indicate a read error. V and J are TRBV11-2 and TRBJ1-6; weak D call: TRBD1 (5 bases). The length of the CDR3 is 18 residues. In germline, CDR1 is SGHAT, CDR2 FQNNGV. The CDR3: CASSLWRGGSSNNSPLHF. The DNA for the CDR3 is TGTGCCAGCAGCTTATGGAGGGGCGGAAGCTCCAATAATTCACCCCTCCACTTT.

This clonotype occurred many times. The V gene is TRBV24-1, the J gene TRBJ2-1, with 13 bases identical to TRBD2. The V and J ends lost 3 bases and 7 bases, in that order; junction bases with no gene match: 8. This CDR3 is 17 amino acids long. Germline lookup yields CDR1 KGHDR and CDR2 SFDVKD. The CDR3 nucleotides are TGTGCCACCAGTGATCCCGGACTAGCGGGAGATCGGAATGAGCAGTTCTTC. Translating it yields CATSDPGLAGDRNEQFF.

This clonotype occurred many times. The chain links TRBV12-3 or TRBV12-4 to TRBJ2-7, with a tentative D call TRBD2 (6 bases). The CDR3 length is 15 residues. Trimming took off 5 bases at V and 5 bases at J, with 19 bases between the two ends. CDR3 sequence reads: CASSPSGGGVHEQYF. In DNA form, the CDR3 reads TGTGCCAGCAGTCCCTCTGGCGGAGGGGTCCACGAGCAGTACTTC.

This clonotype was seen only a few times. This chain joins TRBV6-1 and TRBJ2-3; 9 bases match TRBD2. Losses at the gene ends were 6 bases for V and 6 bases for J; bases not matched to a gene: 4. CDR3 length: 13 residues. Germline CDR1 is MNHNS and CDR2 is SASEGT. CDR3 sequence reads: CASRGLAVDTQYF. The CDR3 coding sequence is TGTGCCAGCAGGGGACTAGCTGTTGATACGCAGTATTTT.

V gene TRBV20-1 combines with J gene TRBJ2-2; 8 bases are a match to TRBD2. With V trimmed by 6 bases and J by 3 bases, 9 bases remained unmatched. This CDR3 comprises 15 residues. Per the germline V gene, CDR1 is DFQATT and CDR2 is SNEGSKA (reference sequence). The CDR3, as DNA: TGCAGTGCCAAGATATCCGGGAGGGACACCGGGGAGCTGTTTTTT. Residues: CSAKISGRDTGELFF.

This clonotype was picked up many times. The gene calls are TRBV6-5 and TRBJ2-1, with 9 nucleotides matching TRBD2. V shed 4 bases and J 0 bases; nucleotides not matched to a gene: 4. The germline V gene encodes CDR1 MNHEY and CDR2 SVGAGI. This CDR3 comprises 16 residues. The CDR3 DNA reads TGTGCCAGCAGTTTTGGTAGCGGGAGCTCCTACAATGAGCAGTTCTTC. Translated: CASSFGSGSSYNEQFF.

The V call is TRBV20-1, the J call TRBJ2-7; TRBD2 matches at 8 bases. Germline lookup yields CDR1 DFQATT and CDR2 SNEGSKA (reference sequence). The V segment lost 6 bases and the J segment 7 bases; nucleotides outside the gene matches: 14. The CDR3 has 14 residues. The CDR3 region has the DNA TGCAGTGCCCGCTGGGCGGGAGGAATTTGGGAGCAGTACTTC. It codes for CSARWAGGIWEQYF.

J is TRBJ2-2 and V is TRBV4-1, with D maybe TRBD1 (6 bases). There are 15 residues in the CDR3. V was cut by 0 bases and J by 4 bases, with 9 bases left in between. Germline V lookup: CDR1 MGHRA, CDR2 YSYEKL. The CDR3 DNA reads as TGCGCCAGCAGCCAAGAGTGGGGGCGCACCGGGGAGCTGTTTTTT. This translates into CASSQEWGRTGELFF.

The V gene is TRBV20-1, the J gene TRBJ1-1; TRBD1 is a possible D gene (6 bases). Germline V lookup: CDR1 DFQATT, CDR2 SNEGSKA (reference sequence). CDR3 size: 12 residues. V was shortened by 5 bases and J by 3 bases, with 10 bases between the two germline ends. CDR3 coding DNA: TGCAGTGCTCAGGGGCCGGACACTGAAGCTTTCTTT. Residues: CSAQGPDTEAFF.

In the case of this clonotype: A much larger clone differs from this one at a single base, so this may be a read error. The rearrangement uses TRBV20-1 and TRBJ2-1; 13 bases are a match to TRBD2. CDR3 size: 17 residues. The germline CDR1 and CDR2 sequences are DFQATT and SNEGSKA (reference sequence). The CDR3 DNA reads TGCTGTGCCCGCCCTGACTTTACTAGCGGGAGGGCGGGTGAGCAGTTCTTC. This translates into CCARPDFTSGRAGEQFF.

CDR3 in amino acids: CASSPAHAGNTIYF. The CDR3 DNA sequence: TGTGCCAGCAGTCCGGCCCATGCTGGAAACACCATATATTTT. The gene calls are TRBV6-1 and TRBJ1-3, with no clear D. The CDR3 is made up of 14 amino acids. The V and J ends lost 5 bases and 2 bases respectively, with 10 bases between them. The germline V gene encodes CDR1 MNHNS and CDR2 SASEGT.

The CDR3 region has the DNA TGCGCCAGCAGCTTGGGGTCCGGGACGGACACTGAAGCTTTCTTT. Translated, it gives CASSLGSGTDTEAFF. The J gene is TRBJ1-1, the V gene TRBV5-1, with D possibly being TRBD1 (5 bases). The CDR3 consists of 15 residues. V gave up 0 bases and J gave up 3 bases, with 12 bases separating them. Germline loops: CDR1 SGHRS, CDR2 YFSETQ.

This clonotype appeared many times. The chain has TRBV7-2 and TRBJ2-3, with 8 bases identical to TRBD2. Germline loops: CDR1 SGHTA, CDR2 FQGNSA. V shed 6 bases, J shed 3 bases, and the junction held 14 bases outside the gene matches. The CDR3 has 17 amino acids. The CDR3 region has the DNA TGTGCCAGCAGTCAGCTCGGGGGGGCTGCCTTAACAGATACGCAGTATTTT. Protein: CASSQLGGAALTDTQYF.

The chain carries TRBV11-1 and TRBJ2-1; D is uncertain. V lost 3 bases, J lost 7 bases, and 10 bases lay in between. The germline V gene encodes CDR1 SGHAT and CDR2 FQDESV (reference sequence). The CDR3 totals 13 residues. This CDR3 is CASSFAGVNEQFF. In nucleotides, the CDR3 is TGTGCCAGCAGCTTTGCCGGTGTTAATGAGCAGTTCTTC. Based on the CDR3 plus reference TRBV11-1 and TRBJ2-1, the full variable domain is EAEVAQSPRYKITEKSQAVAFWCDPISGHATLYWYRQILGQGPELLVQFQDESVVDDSQLPKDRFSAERLKGVDSTLKIQPAELGDSAMYLCASSFAGVNEQFFGPGTRLTVL.

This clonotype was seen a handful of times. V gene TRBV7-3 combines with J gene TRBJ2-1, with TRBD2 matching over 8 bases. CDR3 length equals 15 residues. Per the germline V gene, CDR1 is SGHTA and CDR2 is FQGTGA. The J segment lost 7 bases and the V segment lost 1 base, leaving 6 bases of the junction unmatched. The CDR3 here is CASSLSGGNLNEQFF. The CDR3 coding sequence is TGTGCCAGCAGCTTAAGCGGGGGGAATTTGAATGAGCAGTTCTTC. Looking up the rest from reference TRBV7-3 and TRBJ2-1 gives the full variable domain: GAGVSQTPSNKVTEKGKYVELRCDPISGHTALYWYRQSLGQGPEFLIYFQGTGAADDSGLPNDRFFAVRPEGSVSTLKIQRTERGDSAVYLCASSLSGGNLNEQFFGPGTRLTVL.

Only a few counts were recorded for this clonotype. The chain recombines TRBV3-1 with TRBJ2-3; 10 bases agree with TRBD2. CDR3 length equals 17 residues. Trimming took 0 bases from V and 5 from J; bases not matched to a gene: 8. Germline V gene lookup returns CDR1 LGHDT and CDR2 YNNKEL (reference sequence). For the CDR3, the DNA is TGTGCCAGCAGCCAAGAGCGGCTAGCGGGAGCACTAGATACGCAGTATTTT. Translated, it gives CASSQERLAGALDTQYF.

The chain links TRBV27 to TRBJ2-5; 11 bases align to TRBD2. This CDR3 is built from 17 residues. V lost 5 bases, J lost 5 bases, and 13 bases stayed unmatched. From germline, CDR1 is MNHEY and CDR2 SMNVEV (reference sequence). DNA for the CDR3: TGTGCCAGCAGTCCCACGTCCCCACTAGCGGGGGTGGAGACCCAGTACTTC. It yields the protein CASSPTSPLAGVETQYF.